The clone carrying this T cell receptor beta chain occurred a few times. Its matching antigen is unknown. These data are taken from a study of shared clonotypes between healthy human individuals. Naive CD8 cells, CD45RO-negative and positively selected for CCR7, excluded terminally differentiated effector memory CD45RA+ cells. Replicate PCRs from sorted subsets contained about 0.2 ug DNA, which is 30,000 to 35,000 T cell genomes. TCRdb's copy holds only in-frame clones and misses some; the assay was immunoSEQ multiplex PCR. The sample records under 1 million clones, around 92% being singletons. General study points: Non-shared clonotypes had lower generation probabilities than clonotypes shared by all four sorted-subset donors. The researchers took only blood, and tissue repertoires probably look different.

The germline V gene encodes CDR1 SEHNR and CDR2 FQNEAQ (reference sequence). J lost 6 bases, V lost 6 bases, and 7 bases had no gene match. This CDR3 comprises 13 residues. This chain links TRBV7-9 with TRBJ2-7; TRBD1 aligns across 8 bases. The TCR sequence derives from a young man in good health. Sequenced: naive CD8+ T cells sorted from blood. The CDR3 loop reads CASRPDRVGEQYF. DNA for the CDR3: TGTGCCAGCAGACCGGACAGGGTAGGCGAGCAGTACTTC.